Below, 15 T cell receptor beta chains from the same sample are listed, as sequenced in a study of cytomegalovirus exposure and HLA in healthy donors. Use of 60 Vbeta and 13 Jbeta primers characterized the PCR. Using immunoSEQ multiplex PCR, the repertoire was profiled, and TCRdb retains in-frame clones only, with some absent. The table for this sample gives around 140,000 clones. The sequenced material came from PBMCs. Source of these receptors: a male donor in good health and CMV-seronegative.

The chain has TRBV5-6 and TRBJ2-1; 9 bases map to TRBD2. J gave up 7 bases and V 4 bases, and 18 bases lay outside the gene matches. This CDR3 has 18 amino acids. Germline V gene lookup returns CDR1 SGHDT and CDR2 YYEEEE. The CDR3 nucleotides are TGTGCCAGCAGCCCTCTGAGTAGCGGGAGCACGGCCTTAAATGAGCAGTTCTTC. Its protein product is CASSPLSSGSTALNEQFF.

The chain employs TRBV6-5 and TRBJ1-5, with D perhaps TRBD1 (5 bases). The germline V gene has CDR1 MNHEY and CDR2 SVGAGI. The CDR3 contains 12 residues. V lost 7 bases and J lost 2, with 6 bases in between. CDR3 in DNA: TGTGCCAGCAAAGGGGGCAATCAGCCCCAGCATTTT. This translates into CASKGGNQPQHF.

The chain is built from TRBV19 and TRBJ2-7; D is uncertain. There are 14 residues in the CDR3. The germline gives CDR1 LNHDA, CDR2 SQIVND (reference sequence). V shed 5 bases and J shed 2 bases, with 13 bases lying between them. As DNA, the CDR3 is TGTGCCAGTAGTGTCCGAGCATCCACCTACGAGCAGTACTTC. This encodes CASSVRASTYEQYF.

The chain couples TRBV20-1 to TRBJ2-3; D remains unclear. V was clipped by 8 bases and J by 5 bases, with 8 bases between them. CDR3 length: 10 residues. The germline CDR1 and CDR2 sequences are DFQATT and SNEGSKA (reference sequence). CDR3 sequence (DNA): TGCAGTTTAGTTCGAGATACGCAGTATTTT. This translates into CSLVRDTQYF.

The rearrangement links TRBV15 to TRBJ1-1, with a weak D call TRBD1 (5 bases). Trimming took off 1 base at V and 0 bases at J, with 9 bases between the two ends. Germline V gives CDR1 LNHNV, CDR2 YYDKDF (reference sequence). The CDR3 spans 15 residues. The CDR3, as DNA: TGTGCCACCAGCAGAGGTGGGGCCGTGAACACTGAAGCTTTCTTT. Amino acids: CATSRGGAVNTEAFF.

The V call is TRBV7-9, the J call TRBJ1-5; 7 positions match TRBD1. Germline V gene lookup returns CDR1 SEHNR and CDR2 FQNEAQ (reference sequence). J was trimmed by 5 bases and V by 5 bases; bases with no gene match: 3. This CDR3 has 13 amino acids. The CDR3 here is CASSPTGDQPQHF. CDR3 nucleotide sequence: TGTGCCAGCAGCCCTACAGGGGATCAGCCCCAGCATTTT.

This chain links TRBV5-1 with TRBJ1-4; 8 bases agree with TRBD1. J lost 7 bases, V lost 2 bases, and 4 bases had no gene match. The CDR3 spans 14 residues. Germline V CDR1 and CDR2: SGHRS, YFSETQ. This CDR3 is CASSLNRGSEKLFF. In DNA form, the CDR3 reads TGCGCCAGCAGCTTAAACAGGGGGAGTGAAAAACTGTTTTTT. The full variable domain, completed using reference TRBV5-1 and TRBJ1-4, is KAGVTQTPRYLIKTRGQQVTLSCSPISGHRSVSWYQQTPGQGLQFLFEYFSETQRNKGNFPGRFSGRQFSNSRSEMNVSTLELGDSALYLCASSLNRGSEKLFFGSGTQLSVL.

This chain uses TRBV28 with TRBJ1-2; the match to TRBD1 covers 7 bases. Trimming at V came to 8 bases and at J to 6 bases, leaving 15 bases not matched to a gene. CDR3 length: 15 residues. CDR1 and CDR2 (germline): MDHEN, SYDVKM. CDR3 in DNA: TGTGCCAGCTATACGAATCCAGGGGGGCTCGATGGCTACACCTTC. Encoded protein: CASYTNPGGLDGYTF.

The chain couples TRBV7-2 to TRBJ2-1; 10 bases map to TRBD2. The V gene end was trimmed by 0 bases and the J gene end by 2 bases; junction bases not matched to a gene: 13. The CDR3 covers 20 residues. CDR1 is SGHTA and CDR2 is FQGNSA in the germline V gene. The CDR3 nucleotides are TGTGCCAGCAGCTTAGCGTCCCAGCGGGGGGGCATCGGCCCCTACAATGAGCAGTTCTTC. Encoded protein: CASSLASQRGGIGPYNEQFF.

Of note for this clone: A junction end diverges from the germline sequence, so it may reflect a read error. The V and J genes are TRBV7-3 and TRBJ1-2; TRBD1 matches 8 bases. Germline CDR1 is SGHTA and CDR2 is FQGTGA. The CDR3 runs to 15 residues. The CDR3 spells CASSLDHKDGTGRSF. CDR3 nucleotides: TGTGCCAGCAGCTTGGACCACAAGGACGGGACAGGCAGAAGCTTC.

The rearrangement joins TRBV15 to TRBJ1-2; a weak D match, TRBD1 (5 bases). Germline CDR1 reads LNHNV; CDR2 reads YYDKDF (reference sequence). V shed 1 base and J shed 4 bases, with 7 bases lying between them. The CDR3 totals 13 residues. CDR3 DNA sequence: TGTGCCACCAGCAGAGGGGGCTCCTATGGCTACACCTTC. It is translated as CATSRGGSYGYTF. The whole variable domain, remainder taken from reference TRBV15 and TRBJ1-2, is DAMVIQNPRYQVTQFGKPVTLSCSQTLNHNVMYWYQQKSSQAPKLLFHYYDKDFNNEADTPDNFQSRRPNTSFCFLDIRSPGLGDTAMYLCATSRGGSYGYTFGSGTRLTVV.

The V gene is TRBV6-1, the J gene TRBJ2-7; D may be TRBD2 (5 bases). Trimming stripped 6 bases from V and 7 bases from J, with 10 bases between. Looked up from germline, CDR1 is MNHNS and CDR2 is SASEGT. The CDR3 has 11 residues. DNA of the CDR3: TGTGCCAGCAGCAGTTGGAGGGAGCAGTACTTC. Translation: CASSSWREQYF.

The V gene is TRBV9, the J gene TRBJ2-2; D uncertain. V was clipped by 0 bases and J by 1 base, with 7 bases between them. Germline CDR1 and CDR2: SGDLS and YYNGEE. The CDR3 spans 15 residues. CDR3 sequence: CASSVVPGNTGELFF. CDR3 DNA sequence: TGTGCCAGCAGCGTAGTCCCGGGGAACACCGGGGAGCTGTTTTTT. The full variable domain, with the rest looked up from reference TRBV9 and TRBJ2-2, is DSGVTQTPKHLITATGQRVTLRCSPRSGDLSVYWYQQSLDQGLQFLIQYYNGEERAKGNILERFSAQQFPDLHSELNLSSLELGDSALYFCASSVVPGNTGELFFGEGSRLTVL.

The V and J genes are TRBV6-5 and TRBJ2-5; 7 positions agree with TRBD1. V shed 8 bases, J shed 0 bases, and the junction held 6 bases outside the gene matches. There are 14 residues in the CDR3. Germline V gene sequence: CDR1 MNHEY, CDR2 SVGAGI. CDR3 in DNA: TGTGCCAGCGGACAGGACCGAAACCAAGAGACCCAGTACTTC. This sequence encodes CASGQDRNQETQYF.

This chain uses TRBV2 with TRBJ1-5; unclear D gene. Trimming took 7 bases from V and 5 from J, leaving 12 bases between them. The CDR3 loop spans 13 amino acids. Per germline, CDR1 SNHLY and CDR2 FYNNEI. The CDR3 DNA reads as TGTGCCAGCAATGGCAGAGACTATCAGCCCCAGCATTTT. It is translated as CASNGRDYQPQHF.